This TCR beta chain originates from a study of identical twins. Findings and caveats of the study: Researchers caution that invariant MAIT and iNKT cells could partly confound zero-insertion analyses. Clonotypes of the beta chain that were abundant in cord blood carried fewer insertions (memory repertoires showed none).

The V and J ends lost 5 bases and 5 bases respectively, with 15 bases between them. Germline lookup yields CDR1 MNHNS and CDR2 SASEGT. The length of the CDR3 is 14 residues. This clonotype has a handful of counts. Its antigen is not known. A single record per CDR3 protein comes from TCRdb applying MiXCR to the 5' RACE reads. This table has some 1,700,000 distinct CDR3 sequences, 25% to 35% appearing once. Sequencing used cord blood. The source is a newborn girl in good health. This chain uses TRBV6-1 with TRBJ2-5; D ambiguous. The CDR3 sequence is CASSPRDVGETQYF. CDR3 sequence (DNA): TGTGCCAGCAGTCCTCGTGATGTGGGGGAGACCCAGTACTTC.